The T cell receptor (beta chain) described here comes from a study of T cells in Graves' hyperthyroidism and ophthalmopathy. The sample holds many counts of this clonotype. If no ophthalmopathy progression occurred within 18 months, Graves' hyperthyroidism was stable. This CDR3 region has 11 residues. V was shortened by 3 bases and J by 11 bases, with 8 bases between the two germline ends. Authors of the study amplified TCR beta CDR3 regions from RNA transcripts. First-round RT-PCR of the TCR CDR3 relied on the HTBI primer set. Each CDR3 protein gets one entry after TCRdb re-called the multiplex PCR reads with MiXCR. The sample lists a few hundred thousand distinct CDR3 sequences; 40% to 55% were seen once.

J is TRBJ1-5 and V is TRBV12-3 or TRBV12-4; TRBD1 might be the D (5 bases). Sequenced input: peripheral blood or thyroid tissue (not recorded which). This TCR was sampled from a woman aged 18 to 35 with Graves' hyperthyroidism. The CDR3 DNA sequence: TGTGCCAGCAGTTTCAGGGAGACCCAGCATTTT. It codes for CASSFRETQHF.